Listed here are 32 T cell receptor beta chains from one sample, sequenced in a study of blood T cells in healthy people across ages (dated by TCRdb to between 2014 and 2016). Library creation used 5' RACE. The sequencer listed for this sample is Illumina HiSeq 2500. A second PCR of roughly 7 to 11 cycles was performed with a sample-barcoded 5' primer and a J-beta primer mix. The public reads were reprocessed in TCRdb via fastp at Q25 and MiXCR, keeping in-frame beta chains. Identical CDR3 proteins give one entry, which carries the most common genes and DNA. In all, the sample holds about 1.8 million distinct CDR3 sequences, and around half of those were seen once. The ten largest account for around 2.1% of the sample. The sample consisted of blood. These receptors came from a woman between 40 and 55 years old in good health.

The J gene is TRBJ1-4, the V gene TRBV5-1; the D gene is possibly TRBD1 (6 bases). The V and J ends lost 0 bases and 7 bases respectively, with 13 bases between them. CDR1 and CDR2 (germline): SGHRS, YFSETQ. There are 15 residues in the CDR3. CDR3 in DNA: TGCGCCAGCAGCTTGGATCCAGGGGCTACTGAAAAACTGTTTTTT. It codes for CASSLDPGATEKLFF.

A word on this clonotype: This sequence may be a read error, since a much larger clone differs from it by one base. The chain couples TRBV9 to TRBJ2-1, with D perhaps matching TRBD2 (6 bases). This CDR3 contains 12 residues. The germline gives CDR1 SGDLS, CDR2 YYNGEE. Deletions cut 2 bases from V and 13 bases from J, with 13 bases between. CDR3 loop: CASSVGGETQFF. As DNA, the CDR3 is TGTGCCAGCAGCGTGGGGGGAGAGACCCAGTTCTTC. Full variable domain (outside the CDR3, taken from reference TRBV9 and TRBJ2-1): DSGVTQTPKHLITATGQRVTLRCSPRSGDLSVYWYQQSLDQGLQFLIQYYNGEERAKGNILERFSAQQFPDLHSELNLSSLELGDSALYFCASSVGGETQFFGPGTRLTVL.

CDR3 amino acids: CASTPNLAGGWNEQYF. For the CDR3, the DNA is TGCGCCAGCACCCCTAATTTAGCGGGGGGCTGGAACGAGCAGTACTTC. This chain connects TRBV4-1 to TRBJ2-7; 10 nucleotides line up with TRBD2. Germline CDR1 is MGHRA and CDR2 is YSYEKL. After removal of 7 bases from V and 5 bases from J, the junction contained 14 bases not matched to a gene. The CDR3 runs to 16 residues.

The table lists this clonotype with a count of one. The V call is TRBV7-9, the J call TRBJ2-4, with 8 nucleotides matching TRBD2. Judging by the DNA end, TRBJ2-5 fits better; the J call may be wrong. Looked up from germline, CDR1 is SEHNR and CDR2 is FQNEAQ (reference sequence). The CDR3 is 14 amino acids. CDR3 amino acids: CASNLAGLQETQYF. For the CDR3, the DNA is TGTGCCAGCAACCTAGCGGGCCTCCAAGAGACCCAGTACTTC.

The chain uses TRBV7-2 and TRBJ2-7; 7 bases match TRBD2. Germline CDR1 is SGHTA and CDR2 is FQGNSA. This CDR3 has 16 residues. Trimming removed 5 bases from V and 3 bases from J; junction bases left unmatched: 13. CDR3 in amino acids: CASSTEGTSACYEQYF. The CDR3 coding sequence is TGTGCCAGCAGCACCGAGGGTACTAGCGCATGCTACGAGCAGTACTTC.

V and J are TRBV4-3 and TRBJ1-2; 7 bases are shared with TRBD1. The CDR3 sequence is 16 residues long. Unmatched junction bases numbered 7, after V lost 1 base and J lost 2 bases. Germline CDR1 and CDR2: LGHNA and YSLEER. CDR3 region: CASSQGPTGLNYGYTF. CDR3 coding DNA: TGCGCCAGCAGCCAAGGTCCGACAGGGTTGAACTATGGCTACACCTTC.

The rearrangement joins TRBV21-1 to TRBJ1-6. TRBV21-1 is a pseudogene segment. CDR3 length: 18 amino acids. The CDR3 region is CASSKEIGGNFHNSPLHF. The CDR3 region has the DNA TGTGCCAGCAGCAAAGAGATAGGAGGGAACTTTCATAATTCACCCCTCCACTTT.

V gene TRBV14 combines with J gene TRBJ1-2; D gene uncertain. Germline lookup yields CDR1 SGHDN and CDR2 FVKESK. This CDR3 has 13 residues. V was shortened by 3 bases and J by 5 bases, with 10 bases between the two germline ends. CDR3 DNA: TGTGCCAGCAGCCAGAGTCAGGCTTATGGCTACACCTTC. Translation gives CASSQSQAYGYTF.

The genes are TRBV2 and TRBJ2-1, with 8 bases identical to TRBD1. V gave up 7 bases and J gave up 6 bases; unmatched junction bases: 17. This CDR3 region has 17 residues. The germline gives CDR1 SNHLY, CDR2 FYNNEI. CDR3 nucleotide sequence: TGTGCCAGCAAATATCCCCAGGGGGCGGGTAGTTTCAATGAGCAGTTCTTC. Amino acids: CASKYPQGAGSFNEQFF.

The chain joins TRBV2 to TRBJ2-1; 9 bases are a match to TRBD2. Near its end, the DNA agrees better with TRBJ2-7, so the J call may be wrong. CDR3 length equals 15 residues. The germline V gene encodes CDR1 SNHLY and CDR2 FYNNEI. The CDR3 reads CASAGLASRGDEQYF. The CDR3 DNA is TGTGCCAGCGCTGGACTAGCGTCCAGGGGAGATGAGCAGTACTTC.

This clonotype was seen a handful of times. The gene calls are TRBV10-3 and TRBJ2-6; D is perhaps TRBD2 (6 bases). Trimming took 6 bases from V and 0 from J, leaving 12 bases between them. Germline CDR1 and CDR2: ENHRY and SYGVKD. CDR3 length: 16 residues. CDR3 nucleotide sequence: TGTGCCATCAGCACGGCGGGAAACTCTGGGGCCAACGTCCTGACTTTC. Its protein product is CAISTAGNSGANVLTF.

This clonotype was observed a handful of times. The chain has TRBV3-1 and TRBJ1-2; 7 bases line up with TRBD1. J lost 5 bases, V lost 5 bases, and 11 bases had no gene match. This CDR3 contains 15 residues. Germline V lookup: CDR1 LGHDT, CDR2 YNNKEL (reference sequence). Here the CDR3 DNA reads TGTGCCAGCAGCGAAACCCAAAGACAGGGATATGGCTACACCTTC. Translating gives CASSETQRQGYGYTF.

This chain uses TRBV10-3 with TRBJ1-1; TRBD1 is a possible D gene (5 bases). V gave up 4 bases and J gave up 5 bases, with 20 bases separating them. There are 16 residues in the CDR3. Per the germline V gene, CDR1 is ENHRY and CDR2 is SYGVKD. This CDR3 is CAISGGTGLMGTEAFF. CDR3 DNA sequence: TGTGCCATCAGTGGGGGAACAGGACTCATGGGGACTGAAGCTTTCTTT.

The count of this clonotype is one. V is TRBV7-9 and J is TRBJ1-2; 10 bases match TRBD1. The CDR3 runs 16 residues. The trim removed 0 bases at V and 5 bases at J, leaving 6 bases unmatched. Germline-derived CDR1 and CDR2 are SEHNR and FQNEAQ (reference sequence). The CDR3 sequence is CASSLAKPGQGYGYTF. Here the CDR3 DNA reads TGTGCCAGCAGCTTAGCCAAACCGGGACAGGGGTATGGCTACACCTTC.

This chain links TRBV3-1 with TRBJ2-5; TRBD2 agrees at 8 bases. This CDR3 is 16 amino acids long. J gave up 3 bases and V 4 bases, and 10 bases lay outside the gene matches. Per the germline V gene, CDR1 is LGHDT and CDR2 is YNNKEL (reference sequence). The CDR3 DNA is TGTGCCAGCAGCCCCCAACCCCGGGGGGGTGAAGAGACCCAGTACTTC. Its translation: CASSPQPRGGEETQYF.

The V gene is TRBV15, the J gene TRBJ2-1; possibly TRBD1 for D (5 bases). The germline V and J ends were trimmed by 1 base and 0 bases, with 16 bases remaining between them. The CDR3 spans 18 residues. CDR1 and CDR2 (germline): LNHNV, YYDKDF (reference sequence). The CDR3 sequence is CATSRVPVRATSYNEQFF. CDR3 in DNA: TGTGCCACCAGCAGAGTACCGGTCAGGGCCACCTCCTACAATGAGCAGTTCTTC.

The chain couples TRBV27 to TRBJ2-4, with no clear D. The DNA end is a closer match to TRBJ2-7, so the J assignment may be wrong. Per the germline V gene, CDR1 is MNHEY and CDR2 is SMNVEV (reference sequence). This CDR3 contains 15 residues. CDR3 loop: CASSHSLSERYEQYF. CDR3 in DNA: TGTGCCAGCAGTCACTCATTGTCCGAGAGGTACGAGCAGTACTTC.

A few counts support this clonotype. J is TRBJ2-3 and V is TRBV6-1; TRBD2 might be the D (6 bases). With 4 bases removed from V and 8 bases from J, the gap between germline ends came to 28 bases. The length of the CDR3 is 18 residues. CDR1 is MNHNS, CDR2 SASEGT, per germline. The CDR3 protein is CASSATGASGGAPGTQYF. CDR3 in DNA: TGTGCCAGCAGTGCCACCGGAGCAAGTGGCGGGGCCCCGGGTACGCAGTATTTT.

V and J are TRBV20-1 and TRBJ1-1; no reliable D call. This CDR3 spans 11 amino acids. V was trimmed by 2 bases and J by 6 bases, leaving 7 bases between them. Germline-derived CDR1 and CDR2 are DFQATT and SNEGSKA (reference sequence). CDR3 protein: CSARRYSEAFF. CDR3 in DNA: TGCAGTGCTAGACGTTACTCTGAAGCTTTCTTT.

The rearrangement links TRBV20-1 to TRBJ1-4; 7 nucleotides line up with TRBD1. J lost 4 bases, V lost 0 bases, and 5 bases had no gene match. Germline CDR1 and CDR2: DFQATT and SNEGSKA (reference sequence). CDR3 length equals 15 residues. The CDR3 protein is CSARDVGTVNEKLFF. For the CDR3, the DNA is TGCAGTGCTAGAGACGTAGGGACAGTTAATGAAAAACTGTTTTTT.

V gene TRBV4-3 combines with J gene TRBJ2-3; the D gene could be TRBD1 or TRBD2 (5 bases each). Trimming left V 1 base short and J 4 bases short, with 12 bases between. From germline, CDR1 is LGHNA and CDR2 YSLEER. This CDR3 is built from 15 residues. The CDR3 bases are TGCGCCAGCAGCCAAGGGGACCAGGGAGCAGATACGCAGTATTTT. Translated, it gives CASSQGDQGADTQYF.

The chain carries TRBV6-2 or TRBV6-3 and TRBJ2-5; D gene unclear. The CDR3 sequence is 16 residues long. V gave up 3 bases and J gave up 11 bases, with 25 bases separating them. CDR1 is MNHEY, CDR2 SVGEGT, per germline. The CDR3 reads CASSYEVPLGLDEQYF. For the CDR3, the DNA is TGTGCCAGCAGTTATGAGGTTCCGTTGGGGTTGGATGAGCAGTACTTC.

This clonotype was observed a handful of times. The rearrangement joins TRBV3-1 to TRBJ2-7, with D unresolved. The CDR3 loop spans 16 amino acids. Germline loops: CDR1 LGHDT, CDR2 YNNKEL (reference sequence). V was cut by 1 base and J by 3 bases, with 16 bases left in between. The CDR3 DNA follows: TGTGCCAGCAGCCAAGTTTCGTTACTTTCAGACTACGAGCAGTACTTC. Residues: CASSQVSLLSDYEQYF.

There are a few counts of this clonotype. This sequence joins TRBV27 and TRBJ2-7; D not certain. The V end lost 3 bases, the J end lost 0 bases, and 12 bases lay between the germline ends. CDR1 MNHEY and CDR2 SMNVEV come from the germline V gene (reference sequence). CDR3 size: 15 residues. CDR3 region: CASSLGNPSSYEQYF. CDR3 bases: TGTGCCAGCAGTTTGGGGAATCCTAGCTCCTACGAGCAGTACTTC.

This clonotype was observed a few times. The chain carries TRBV27 and TRBJ2-5; 10 bases fit TRBD2. V was clipped by 4 bases and J by 11 bases; unmatched bases: 16. Germline-derived CDR1 and CDR2 are MNHEY and SMNVEV (reference sequence). The CDR3 contains 16 residues. CDR3 region: CASSSVESGGVTEQYF. CDR3 coding DNA: TGTGCCAGCAGTTCGGTAGAGAGCGGGGGGGTTACGGAGCAGTACTTC.

This clonotype has only a few counts. The V gene is TRBV7-2, the J gene TRBJ2-1, with 9 bases that match TRBD2. V shed 5 bases, J shed 6 bases, and the junction held 8 bases outside the gene matches. CDR3 length: 15 residues. CDR1 is SGHTA and CDR2 is FQGNSA in the germline V gene. The CDR3 bases are TGTGCCAGCAGCCTGGGGCGGGGGGGGGTCAATGAGCAGTTCTTC. Amino acid sequence: CASSLGRGGVNEQFF.

V is TRBV15 and J is TRBJ2-1; a weak D match, TRBD2 (5 bases). Trimming shortened V by 3 bases and J by 0 bases, and 12 bases separated the two germline ends. Germline CDR1 and CDR2: LNHNV and YYDKDF (reference sequence). The CDR3 contains 16 residues. The CDR3 here is CATSSLSGSSYNEQFF. The CDR3 nucleotides are TGTGCCACCAGCAGTCTAAGCGGAAGCTCCTACAATGAGCAGTTCTTC.

The V call is TRBV12-3 or TRBV12-4, the J call TRBJ2-5; TRBD1 matches 7 bases. The J call may be mistaken, given a closer DNA end match to TRBJ2-7. This CDR3 is 13 amino acids long. DNA for the CDR3: TGTGCCAGCAGTTTCCGGGACAGCGACGAGCAGTACTTC. Protein sequence: CASSFRDSDEQYF.

The V call is TRBV3-1, the J call TRBJ2-5; no definite D call. With the DNA end fitting TRBJ2-7 better, the J assignment may be wrong. This CDR3 comprises 14 residues. Per the germline V gene, CDR1 is LGHDT and CDR2 is YNNKEL (reference sequence). CDR3 loop: CASSQDLSRYEQYF. DNA for the CDR3: TGTGCCAGCAGCCAAGACCTCAGTAGATACGAGCAGTACTTC.

The J gene is TRBJ2-5, the V gene TRBV13; 7 bases are shared with TRBD1. Per the germline V gene, CDR1 is PRHDT and CDR2 is FYEKMQ (reference sequence). J lost 2 bases, V lost 4 bases, and 13 bases had no gene match. This CDR3 has 17 residues. The CDR3 region is CASSSTIRDREQETQYF. The CDR3 DNA sequence: TGTGCCAGCAGCTCCACTATCCGGGACAGAGAACAAGAGACCCAGTACTTC.

This clonotype showed up just a few times. A junction boundary mismatches the germline segment, possibly from a read error. The rearrangement joins TRBV7-7 to TRBJ2-7, with unresolved D. Germline lookup yields CDR1 SSHAT and CDR2 FNYEAQ (reference sequence). This CDR3 region has 14 residues. For the CDR3, the DNA is TGTGCTAGCAGCTTACAATATGGGCGCAACGAGCAGTACTTC. Translation: CASSLQYGRNEQYF.

The chain employs TRBV4-1 and TRBJ2-6; TRBD1 or TRBD2 may be the D gene (6 bases each). Looked up from germline, CDR1 is MGHRA and CDR2 is YSYEKL. Between the trimmed V and J ends, which lost 0 bases and 4 bases, there was a span of 19 bases. This CDR3 has 19 residues. The CDR3 protein is CASSQDLGGGPGGANVLTF. The CDR3 DNA follows: TGCGCCAGCAGCCAAGATCTTGGTGGGGGGCCGGGAGGGGCCAACGTCCTGACTTTC.